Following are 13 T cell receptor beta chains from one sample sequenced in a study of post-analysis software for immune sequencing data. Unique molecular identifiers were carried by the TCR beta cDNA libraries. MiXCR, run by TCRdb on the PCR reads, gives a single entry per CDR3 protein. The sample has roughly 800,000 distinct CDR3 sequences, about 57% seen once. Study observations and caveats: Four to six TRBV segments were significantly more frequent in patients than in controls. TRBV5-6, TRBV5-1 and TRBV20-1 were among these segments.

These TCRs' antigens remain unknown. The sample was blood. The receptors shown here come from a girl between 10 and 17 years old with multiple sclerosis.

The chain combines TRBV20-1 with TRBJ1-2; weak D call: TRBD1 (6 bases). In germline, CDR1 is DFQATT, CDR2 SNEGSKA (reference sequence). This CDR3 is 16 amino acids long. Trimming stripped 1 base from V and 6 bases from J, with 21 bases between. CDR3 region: CSARALSTGRDHGYTF. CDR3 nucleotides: TGCAGTGCTAGAGCCCTCTCGACAGGACGGGACCATGGCTACACCTTC.

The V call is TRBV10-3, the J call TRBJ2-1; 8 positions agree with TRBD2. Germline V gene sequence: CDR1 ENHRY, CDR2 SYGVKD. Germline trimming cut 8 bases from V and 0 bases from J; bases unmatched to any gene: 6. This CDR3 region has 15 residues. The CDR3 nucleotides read TGTGCCATCGGATCCGGGACTAGCTCCTACAATGAGCAGTTCTTC. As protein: CAIGSGTSSYNEQFF.

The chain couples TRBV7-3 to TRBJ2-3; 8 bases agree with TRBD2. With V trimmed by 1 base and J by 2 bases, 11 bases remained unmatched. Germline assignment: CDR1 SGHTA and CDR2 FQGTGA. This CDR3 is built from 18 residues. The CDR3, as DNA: TGTGCCAGCAGCTTAAGGTTGGAACTAGCGGAGCCCACAGATACGCAGTATTTT. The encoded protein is CASSLRLELAEPTDTQYF.

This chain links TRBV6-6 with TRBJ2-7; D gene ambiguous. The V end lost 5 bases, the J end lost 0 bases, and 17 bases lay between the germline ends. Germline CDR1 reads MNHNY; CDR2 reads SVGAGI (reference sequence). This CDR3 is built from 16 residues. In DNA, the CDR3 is TGTGCCAGCAGTCCGCGACAAGGGCTCCCCTCCTACGAGCAGTACTTC. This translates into CASSPRQGLPSYEQYF.

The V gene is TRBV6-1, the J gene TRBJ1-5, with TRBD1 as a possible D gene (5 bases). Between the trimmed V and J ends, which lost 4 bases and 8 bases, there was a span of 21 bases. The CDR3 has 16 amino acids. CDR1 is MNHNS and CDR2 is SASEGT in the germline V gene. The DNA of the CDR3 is TGTGCCAGCAGTGCGGCCCGCGAAGGGGTTACGAAGCCCCAGCATTTT. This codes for CASSAAREGVTKPQHF.

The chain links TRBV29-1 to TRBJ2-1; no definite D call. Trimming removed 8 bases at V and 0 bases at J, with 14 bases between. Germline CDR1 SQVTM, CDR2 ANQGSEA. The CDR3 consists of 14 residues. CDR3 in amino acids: CSFPRASSYNEQFF. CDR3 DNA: TGCAGCTTCCCCCGGGCTAGCTCCTACAATGAGCAGTTCTTC.

The CDR3 spells CSVEDRRVYNEQFF. CDR3 coding DNA: TGCAGCGTTGAAGATCGGCGGGTGTACAATGAGCAGTTCTTC. V usage is TRBV29-1 and J usage is TRBJ2-1, with D perhaps matching TRBD2 (5 bases). The V gene's germline CDR1 is SQVTM and CDR2 ANQGSEA. The V end was cut by 0 bases, the J end by 4 bases, with 10 bases between. This CDR3 is built from 14 residues.

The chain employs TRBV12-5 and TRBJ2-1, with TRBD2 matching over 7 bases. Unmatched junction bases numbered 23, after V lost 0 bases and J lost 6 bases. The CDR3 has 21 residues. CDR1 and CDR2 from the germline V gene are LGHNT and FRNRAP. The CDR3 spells CASGLVQSLASPGGKGNEQFF. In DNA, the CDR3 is TGTGCTAGTGGTTTGGTACAGAGTTTGGCTAGCCCGGGGGGTAAGGGCAATGAGCAGTTCTTC.

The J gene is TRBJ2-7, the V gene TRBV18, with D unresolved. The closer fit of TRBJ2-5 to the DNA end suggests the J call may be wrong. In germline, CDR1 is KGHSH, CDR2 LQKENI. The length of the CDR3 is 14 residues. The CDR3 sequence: CASSPLASEETQYF. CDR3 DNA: TGTGCCAGCTCACCACTTGCGTCTGAAGAGACCCAGTACTTC.

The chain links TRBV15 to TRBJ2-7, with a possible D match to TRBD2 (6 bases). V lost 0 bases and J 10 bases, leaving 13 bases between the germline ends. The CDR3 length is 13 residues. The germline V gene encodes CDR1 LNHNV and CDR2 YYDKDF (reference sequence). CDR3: CATSRDKGRDQYF. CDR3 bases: TGTGCCACCAGCAGAGACAAGGGGCGGGACCAGTACTTC. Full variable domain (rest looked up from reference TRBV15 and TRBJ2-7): DAMVIQNPRYQVTQFGKPVTLSCSQTLNHNVMYWYQQKSSQAPKLLFHYYDKDFNNEADTPDNFQSRRPNTSFCFLDIRSPGLGDTAMYLCATSRDKGRDQYFGPGTRLTVT.

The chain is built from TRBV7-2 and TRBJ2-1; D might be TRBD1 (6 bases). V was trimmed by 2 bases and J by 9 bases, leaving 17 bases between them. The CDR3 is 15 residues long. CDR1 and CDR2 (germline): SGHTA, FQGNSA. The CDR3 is CASSLTRTAPIEQFF. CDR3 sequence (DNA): TGTGCCAGCAGCTTAACTAGGACAGCGCCAATTGAGCAGTTCTTC.

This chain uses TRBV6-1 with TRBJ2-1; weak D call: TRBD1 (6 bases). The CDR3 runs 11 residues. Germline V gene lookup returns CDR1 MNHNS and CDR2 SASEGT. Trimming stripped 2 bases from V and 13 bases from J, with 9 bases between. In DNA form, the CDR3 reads TGTGCCAGCAGTGAAACAGGGCCACAGTTCTTC. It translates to CASSETGPQFF.

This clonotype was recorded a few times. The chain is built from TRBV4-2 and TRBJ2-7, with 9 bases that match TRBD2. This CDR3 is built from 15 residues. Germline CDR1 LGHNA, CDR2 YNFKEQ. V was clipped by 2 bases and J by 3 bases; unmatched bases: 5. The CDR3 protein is CASSQLAGTVYEQYF. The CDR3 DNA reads TGTGCCAGCAGCCAACTAGCGGGGACCGTCTACGAGCAGTACTTC.